The T cell receptor (beta chain) described here comes from a study of blood T cell repertoires in COVID-19. Across the study: Collection of acute and convalescent COVID-19 samples took place in the United States, Italy and Spain. The analysed material was cDNA or gDNA that came from T cells, B-cell-depleted T cells, or PBMCs.

In the authors' methods: Scientists estimated how many nucleated cells there were by amplifying reference gene primers. Sequencing used immunoSEQ multiplex PCR; TCRdb keeps in-frame clones, though not all of them. V and J calls and clone size are as listed in that table; D and trimming were resolved from the DNA. This sample yields under 300,000 clones, of which 86% are seen a single time; 3.6% belongs to the top ten. The clonotype originates from a man aged 18 to 30 with active or convalescent COVID-19. The material sequenced was peripheral blood.

The CDR3 loop is CASSLGREGRDEQFF. The DNA of the CDR3 is TGCGCCAGCAGCTTGGGTCGGGAGGGCCGCGATGAGCAGTTCTTC. The V call is TRBV5-1, the J call TRBJ2-1; 8 bases map to TRBD2. The CDR3 runs 15 residues. Germline CDR1 reads SGHRS; CDR2 reads YFSETQ. After removal of 0 bases from V and 8 bases from J, the junction contained 7 bases not matched to a gene.